This T cell receptor (beta chain) was identified in a study of vaccination and CD4 T cells after COVID-19. About the research overall: Drawing of post-COVID samples took place a median approximately 100 days after diagnosis (range 35 to 161). Post-vaccine sampling followed dose two by a median about 72 days (range 14 to 241).

Regarding time point: late sampling 161 to 241 days after vaccination in a few convalescent patients. Treatment specified: roughly 10-day PBMC culture with coronavirus spike peptide pools or control peptides (ViraFEST assay). Cultured CD4+ T cells had their DNA profiled by the Oncomine TCR Beta short-read assay. MiXCR, run by TCRdb on the PCR reads, gives a single entry per CDR3 protein. There are nearly 25,000 distinct CDR3 sequences in the sample; around 30% occur only once, and 2.5% to 3.5% lies in the top ten. Looked up from germline, CDR1 is KGHSH and CDR2 is LQKENI. This CDR3 contains 15 residues. Trimming at V came to 3 bases and at J to 1 base, leaving 5 bases not matched to a gene. With regard to this clonotype: Its cognate antigen is unknown.

V usage is TRBV18 and J usage is TRBJ1-1, with 7 bases aligning to TRBD1. This sequence was found in a human donor who had recovered from COVID-19. Specimen: CD4+ T cells from blood, cultured in vitro, collected about 7 months after SARS-CoV-2 vaccination. The DNA of the CDR3 is TGTGCCAGCTCACCCCGACAGGGAGGGAACACTGAAGCTTTCTTT. Its translation: CASSPRQGGNTEAFF.